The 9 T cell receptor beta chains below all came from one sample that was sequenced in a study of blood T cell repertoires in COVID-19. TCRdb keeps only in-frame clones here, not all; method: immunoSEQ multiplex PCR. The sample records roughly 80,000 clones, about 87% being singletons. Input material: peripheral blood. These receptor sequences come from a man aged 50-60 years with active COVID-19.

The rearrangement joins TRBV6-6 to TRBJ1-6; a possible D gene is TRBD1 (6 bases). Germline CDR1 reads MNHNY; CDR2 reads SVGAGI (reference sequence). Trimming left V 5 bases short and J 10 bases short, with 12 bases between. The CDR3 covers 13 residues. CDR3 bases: TGTGCCAGCAGTGAGGCAGGGGCCTCACCCCTCCACTTT. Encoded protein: CASSEAGASPLHF.

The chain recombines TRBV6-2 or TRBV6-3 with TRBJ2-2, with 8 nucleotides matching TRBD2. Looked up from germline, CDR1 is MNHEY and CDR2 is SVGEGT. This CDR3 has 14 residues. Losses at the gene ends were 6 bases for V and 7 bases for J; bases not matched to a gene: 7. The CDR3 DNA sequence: TGTGCCAGCAGCCCGGCGGGGGGCGACGGGGAGCTGTTTTTT. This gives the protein CASSPAGGDGELFF.

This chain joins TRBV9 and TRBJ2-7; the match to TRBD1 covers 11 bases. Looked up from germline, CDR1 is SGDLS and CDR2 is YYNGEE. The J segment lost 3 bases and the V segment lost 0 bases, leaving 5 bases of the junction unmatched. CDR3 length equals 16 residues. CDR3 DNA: TGTGCCAGCAGCGTAGGAGGGACAGGGGGGTTCTACGAGCAGTACTTC. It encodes CASSVGGTGGFYEQYF.

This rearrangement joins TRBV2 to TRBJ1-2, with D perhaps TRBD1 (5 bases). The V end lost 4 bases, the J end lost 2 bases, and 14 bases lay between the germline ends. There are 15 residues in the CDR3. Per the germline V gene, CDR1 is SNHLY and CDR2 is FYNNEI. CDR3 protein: CASSVLGQRNYGYTF. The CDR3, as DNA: TGTGCCAGCAGTGTGCTGGGGCAGAGAAACTATGGCTACACCTTC.

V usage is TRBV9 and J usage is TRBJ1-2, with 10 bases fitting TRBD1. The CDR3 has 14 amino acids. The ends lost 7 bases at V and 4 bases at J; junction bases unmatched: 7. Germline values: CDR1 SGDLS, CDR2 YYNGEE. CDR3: CASGAGQGFYGYTF. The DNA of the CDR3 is TGTGCCAGCGGGGCGGGACAGGGGTTCTATGGCTACACCTTC.

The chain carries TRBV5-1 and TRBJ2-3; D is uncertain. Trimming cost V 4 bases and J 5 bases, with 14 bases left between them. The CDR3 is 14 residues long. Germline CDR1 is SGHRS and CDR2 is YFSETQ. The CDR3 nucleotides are TGCGCCAGCAGCGCTGGCCCCACGGGAGATACGCAGTATTTT. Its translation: CASSAGPTGDTQYF.

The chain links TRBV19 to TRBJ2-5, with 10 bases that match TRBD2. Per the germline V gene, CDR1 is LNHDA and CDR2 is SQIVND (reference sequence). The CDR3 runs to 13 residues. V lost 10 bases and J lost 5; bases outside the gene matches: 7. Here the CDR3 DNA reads TGTGCCACCCAGCGGGGGGGCCGGGAGACCCAGTACTTC. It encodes CATQRGGRETQYF.

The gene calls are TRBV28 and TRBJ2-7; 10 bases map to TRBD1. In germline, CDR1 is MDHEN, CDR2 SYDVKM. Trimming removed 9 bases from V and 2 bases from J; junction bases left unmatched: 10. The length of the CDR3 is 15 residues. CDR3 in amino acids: CASHDQGTGAYEQYF. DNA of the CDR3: TGTGCCAGTCATGATCAGGGGACAGGGGCCTACGAGCAGTACTTC.

The DNA for the CDR3 is TGTGCCAGCAGTCCGGGGGTGACCTCAGTTGCCATTCAGTACTTC. Its protein product is CASSPGVTSVAIQYF. This chain joins TRBV28 and TRBJ2-4, with D perhaps matching TRBD2 (6 bases). Germline V gene lookup returns CDR1 MDHEN and CDR2 SYDVKM. Trimming left V 5 bases short and J 9 bases short, with 20 bases between. The CDR3 runs to 15 residues.